The source of this T cell receptor beta chain is a study of blood T cell repertoires in COVID-19. The wider study: COVID-19 samples from acute and convalescent phases originated in the United States, Italy and Spain. Nucleic acid was either cDNA or gDNA, and it came from T cells, B-cell-depleted T cells, or PBMCs.

Methods used by the authors: Nucleated cell counts were estimated from reference gene primer amplification. The assay was immunoSEQ multiplex PCR, and TCRdb's table has in-frame clones only and misses some. V, J and clone size were drawn from that table, and D and trimming were deduced from the DNA. The sample has around 90,000 clones; over 70% are singletons. This clonotype was sampled from a human donor in a cohort sampled during active COVID-19. The sequenced material came from peripheral blood.

CDR3 nucleotide sequence: TGTGCCAGCAGCTGGACAGGGGGCGCGTCCGGCTACACCTTC. Translation: CASSWTGGASGYTF. V usage is TRBV5-8 and J usage is TRBJ1-2, with 11 bases identical to TRBD1. J lost 8 bases, V lost 3 bases, and 6 bases had no gene match. There are 14 residues in the CDR3. CDR1 and CDR2 (germline): SGHTS, YDEGEE. The complete variable domain, with remaining parts taken from reference TRBV5-8 and TRBJ1-2, reads EAGVTQSPTHLIKTRGQQATLRCSPISGHTSVYWYQQALGLGLQFLLWYDEGEERNRGNFPPRFSGRQFPNYSSELNVNALELEDSALYLCASSWTGGASGYTFGSGTRLTVV.